The present T cell receptor (beta chain) was sequenced within a study of CD8 T cells in ankylosing spondylitis. Findings and limits, study-wide: Some motif variants were previously reported in reactive arthritis synovial fluid and blood. Within peripheral blood, clones linked to disease were CD8+ and relatively rare. Ankylosing spondylitis blood appeared to be characterized by a TCR beta motif of about 8 highly homologous variants. There was reportedly significant enrichment of clones that were disease-linked in matched ankylosing spondylitis synovial fluid.

Researchers built TCR beta libraries using quantitative 5'-RACE with molecular barcodes. TCRdb independently ran MiXCR on the 5' RACE reads; one entry per CDR3 protein. The repertoire holds about 510,000 distinct CDR3 sequences, with over 4% as singletons. V was trimmed by 5 bases and J by 0 bases, leaving 17 bases between them. The CDR3 has 16 amino acids. Germline V gives CDR1 MNHEY, CDR2 SMNVEV (reference sequence). In this sample, this clonotype turned up many times. What it binds is unknown. The chain couples TRBV27 to TRBJ2-7; maybe TRBD1 (5 bases). Sequencing was carried out using blood, either unsorted or a sorted T cell fraction (not recorded which). This sequence originates from a male donor with ankylosing spondylitis. The CDR3 DNA follows: TGTGCCAGCAGTCCCCAAGGGGTGGCAAACTCCTACGAGCAGTACTTC. It specifies CASSPQGVANSYEQYF.